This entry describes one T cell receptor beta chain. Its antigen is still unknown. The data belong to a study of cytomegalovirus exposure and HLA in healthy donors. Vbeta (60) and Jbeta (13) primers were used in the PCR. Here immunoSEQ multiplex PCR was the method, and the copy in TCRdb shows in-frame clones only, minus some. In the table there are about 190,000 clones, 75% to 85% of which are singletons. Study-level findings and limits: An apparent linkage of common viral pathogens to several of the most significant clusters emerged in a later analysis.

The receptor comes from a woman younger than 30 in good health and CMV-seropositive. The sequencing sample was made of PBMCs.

The CDR3 sequence is CASSLYTMGNTEAFF. Written as DNA, the CDR3 is TGTGCCAGCAGCTTATACACTATGGGGAACACTGAAGCTTTCTTT. J is TRBJ1-1 and V is TRBV7-9; D call uncertain. The CDR3 runs to 15 residues. Germline values: CDR1 SEHNR, CDR2 FQNEAQ (reference sequence). Trimming took 2 bases from V and 1 from J, leaving 11 bases between them.